This T cell receptor (beta chain) came from a study of tumor-infiltrating lymphocytes in primary liver carcinoma. Study at large: Tumor staging was T1-T3 N0M0; sizes spanned roughly 4 to 10 cm across. Each of the samples returned roughly 3.5 to 7.5 million productive TCRbeta reads (a yield similar across tissue types). The study's findings and limits: All five tumor regions shared only about 7.5-24% of top clones.

The tissue used was unsorted bulk material of about 19-33 mg. RNA and DNA were co-extracted from it with the AllPrep DNA/RNA mini kit. A primer matching the constant region was used to make TCR beta cDNA from 500 ng of total RNA. Slightly modified ARM-PCR served as the procedure for the TCR beta libraries. These libraries came from three rounds of nested multiplex PCR. Both of the initial two PCR rounds ran for nine to eleven cycles and employed TRBV1-TRBV30 forward primers alongside a C-beta reverse primer. MiXCR, run by TCRdb on the multiplex PCR reads, gives a single entry per CDR3 protein. The sample holds about 120,000 distinct CDR3 sequences; around 60% are singletons and the top ten take 7% to 10%. As for this clonotype: What it binds is unknown. An end of the junction does not agree with germline; a read error may underlie this.

CDR1 and CDR2 (germline): MDHEN, SYDVKM. The CDR3 consists of 14 residues. Sequences were obtained from liver tumor tissue from sampling region 1. Sample subset: tumor region T1, superior pole. The TCR originated in a woman aged 55-75 years with primary liver carcinoma and hepatitis B virus infection. The chain combines TRBV28 with TRBJ2-7; D is unclear. The CDR3 spells CATVRGTLRNDQYF. CDR3 bases: TGTGCCACCGTCAGAGGAACTCTACGGAACGATCAGTATTTC.